Listed here are 3 T cell receptor beta chains from one sample, sequenced in a study of T cells in Graves' hyperthyroidism and ophthalmopathy. Amplified TCR beta CDR3 regions derived from RNA transcripts. When the TCR CDR3 underwent first-round RT-PCR, the HTBI primer set was used. TCRdb reanalysed the multiplex PCR reads using MiXCR and keeps one entry per CDR3 protein. The sample includes more than 550,000 distinct CDR3 sequences, 17% of them seen just once. Sequencing input: blood. The receptors originated from a man aged 45-65 years with Graves' hyperthyroidism.

The CDR3 loop reads CSARGGNTYEQYF. CDR3 nucleotides: TGCAGTGCTAGAGGCGGGAACACCTACGAGCAGTACTTC. V usage is TRBV20-1 and J usage is TRBJ2-7, with D perhaps matching TRBD2 (6 bases). The germline gives CDR1 DFQATT, CDR2 SNEGSKA (reference sequence). The CDR3 spans 13 residues. Trimming pared 1 base from V and 2 bases from J, leaving 9 bases between.

The sample holds a few counts of this clonotype. The chain is built from TRBV10-3 and TRBJ2-1; D possibly corresponds to TRBD2 (6 bases). The CDR3 totals 13 residues. Trimming took off 11 bases at V and 6 bases at J, with 17 bases between the two ends. Looked up from germline, CDR1 is ENHRY and CDR2 is SYGVKD. CDR3 region: CAVQKGLLNEQFF. CDR3 nucleotides: TGTGCCGTCCAGAAGGGACTCCTCAATGAGCAGTTCTTC.

This clonotype was observed many times. The chain combines TRBV11-2 with TRBJ2-3; 8 positions match TRBD1. Germline values: CDR1 SGHAT, CDR2 FQNNGV. This CDR3 is built from 16 residues. Unmatched junction bases numbered 11, after V lost 5 bases and J lost 4 bases. In DNA form, the CDR3 reads TGTGCCAGCAGCCGAACGCAGGGGGCGAGGGCAGATACGCAGTATTTT. Encoded protein: CASSRTQGARADTQYF. The entire variable domain, with the rest obtained from reference TRBV11-2 and TRBJ2-3, is as follows: EAGVAQSPRYKIIEKRQSVAFWCNPISGHATLYWYQQILGQGPKLLIQFQNNGVVDDSQLPKDRFSAERLKGVDSTLKIQPAKLEDSAVYLCASSRTQGARADTQYFGPGTRLTVL.